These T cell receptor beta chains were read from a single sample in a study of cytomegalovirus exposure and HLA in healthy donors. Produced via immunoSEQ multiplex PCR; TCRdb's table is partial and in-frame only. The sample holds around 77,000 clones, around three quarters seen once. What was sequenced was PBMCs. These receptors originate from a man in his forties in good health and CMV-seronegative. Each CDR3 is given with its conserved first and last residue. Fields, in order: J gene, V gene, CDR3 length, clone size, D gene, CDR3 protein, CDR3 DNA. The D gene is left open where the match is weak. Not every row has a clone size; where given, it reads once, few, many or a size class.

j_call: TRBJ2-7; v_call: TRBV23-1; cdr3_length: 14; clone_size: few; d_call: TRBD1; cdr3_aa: CASRCRDRGVEQYF; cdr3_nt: TGCGCCAGCAGATGCCGGGACAGGGGAGTCGAGCAGTACTTC
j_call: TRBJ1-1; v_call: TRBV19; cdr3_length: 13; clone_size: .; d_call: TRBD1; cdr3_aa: CASRLGQAREAFF; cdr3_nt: TGTGCCAGCCGGTTGGGACAGGCACGTGAAGCTTTCTTT
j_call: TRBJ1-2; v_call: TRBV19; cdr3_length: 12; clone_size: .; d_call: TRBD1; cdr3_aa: CATWTGPYGYTF; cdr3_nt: TGTGCCACCTGGACAGGCCCCTATGGCTACACCTTC
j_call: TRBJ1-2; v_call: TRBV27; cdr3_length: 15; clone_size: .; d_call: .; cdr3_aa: CASRPGVGGNYGYTF; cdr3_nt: TGTGCCAGCAGGCCTGGGGTTGGGGGCAACTATGGCTACACCTTC
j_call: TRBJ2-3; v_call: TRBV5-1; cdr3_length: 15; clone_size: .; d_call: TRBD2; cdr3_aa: CASSSLGLGGDTQYF; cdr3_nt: TGCGCCAGCAGCTCTTTGGGACTAGGGGGGGATACGCAGTATTTT
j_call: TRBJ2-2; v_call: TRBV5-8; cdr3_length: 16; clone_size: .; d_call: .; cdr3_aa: CASSLHLMRGTGELFF; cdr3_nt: TGTGCCAGCAGCTTGCATCTGATGAGAGGGACCGGGGAGCTGTTTTTT
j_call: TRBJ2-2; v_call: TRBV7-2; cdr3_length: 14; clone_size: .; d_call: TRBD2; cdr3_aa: CASSSDGGYGELFF; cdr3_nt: TGTGCCAGCAGCTCCGACGGGGGGTACGGGGAGCTGTTTTTT
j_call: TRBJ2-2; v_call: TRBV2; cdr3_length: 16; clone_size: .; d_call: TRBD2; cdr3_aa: CASSDTSSGGAGELFF; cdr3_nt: TGTGCCAGCAGTGACACCTCTAGCGGGGGGGCCGGGGAGCTGTTTTTT
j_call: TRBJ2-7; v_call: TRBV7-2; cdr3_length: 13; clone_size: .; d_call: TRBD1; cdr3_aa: CASSYRTGDEQYF; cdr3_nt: TGTGCCAGCAGCTACCGGACAGGGGACGAGCAGTACTTC
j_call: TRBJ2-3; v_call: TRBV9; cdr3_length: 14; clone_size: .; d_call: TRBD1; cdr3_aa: CASSEARGTDTQYF; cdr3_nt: TGTGCCAGCAGCGAAGCCAGGGGGACAGATACGCAGTATTTT